These 4 T cell receptor beta chains originate from one sample sequenced in a study of cytomegalovirus exposure and HLA in healthy donors. Primers included in the PCR were 60 Vbeta and 13 Jbeta primers. Clones were sequenced by immunoSEQ multiplex PCR, and TCRdb holds only the in-frame ones, with some missing. The sample has over 150,000 clones; over 70% are singletons. Sequencing input: PBMCs. These receptors were collected from a male donor in good health and CMV-seropositive.

V is TRBV11-1 and J is TRBJ2-7, with 7 bases identical to TRBD1. J was trimmed by 0 bases and V by 4 bases; bases with no gene match: 6. This CDR3 has 15 amino acids. Germline CDR1 is SGHAT and CDR2 is FQDESV (reference sequence). Written as DNA, the CDR3 is TGTGCCAGCAGCTCGACAGGGTGGAGCTCCTACGAGCAGTACTTC. Translated, it gives CASSSTGWSSYEQYF.

The V gene is TRBV4-1, the J gene TRBJ2-7; D is possibly TRBD2 (6 bases). V lost 0 bases, J lost 5 bases, and 11 bases lay in between. CDR3 length: 14 amino acids. Germline assignment: CDR1 MGHRA and CDR2 YSYEKL. CDR3 in amino acids: CASSQDGGIDEQYF. As DNA, the CDR3 is TGCGCCAGCAGCCAAGATGGAGGGATCGACGAGCAGTACTTC.

Comments on this clone: This sample also contains other DNA sequences that code for the same CDR3. The rearrangement links TRBV6-5 to TRBJ2-5; tentative D call: TRBD2 (5 bases). There are 11 residues in the CDR3. Germline V lookup: CDR1 MNHEY, CDR2 SVGAGI. V was trimmed by 5 bases and J by 5 bases, leaving 6 bases between them. CDR3 sequence: CASSRGETQYF. The CDR3 DNA follows: TGTGCCAGCAGTCGAGGGGAGACCCAGTACTTC.

V is TRBV6-1 and J is TRBJ2-7; 13 bases map to TRBD2. J gave up 7 bases and V 3 bases, and 12 bases lay outside the gene matches. CDR3 size: 17 residues. Germline V gene lookup returns CDR1 MNHNS and CDR2 SASEGT. The CDR3 bases are TGTGCCAGCAGTGACTTAGGACTAGCGGGGGTACAGGGGGAGCAGTACTTC. Protein: CASSDLGLAGVQGEQYF.